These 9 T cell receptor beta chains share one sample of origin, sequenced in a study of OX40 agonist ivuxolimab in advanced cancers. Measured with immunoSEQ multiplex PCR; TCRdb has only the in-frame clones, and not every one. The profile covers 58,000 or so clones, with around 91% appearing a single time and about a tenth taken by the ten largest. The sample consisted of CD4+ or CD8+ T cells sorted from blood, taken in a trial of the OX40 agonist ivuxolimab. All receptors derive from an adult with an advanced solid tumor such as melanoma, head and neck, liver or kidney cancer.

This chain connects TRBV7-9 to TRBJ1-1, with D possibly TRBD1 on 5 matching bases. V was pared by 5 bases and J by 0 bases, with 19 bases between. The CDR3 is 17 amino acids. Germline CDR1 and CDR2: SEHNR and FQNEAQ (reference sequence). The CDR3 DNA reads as TGTGCCAGCAGCCCCGGGTTGGGGCTGGACATGAACACTGAAGCTTTCTTT. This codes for CASSPGLGLDMNTEAFF.

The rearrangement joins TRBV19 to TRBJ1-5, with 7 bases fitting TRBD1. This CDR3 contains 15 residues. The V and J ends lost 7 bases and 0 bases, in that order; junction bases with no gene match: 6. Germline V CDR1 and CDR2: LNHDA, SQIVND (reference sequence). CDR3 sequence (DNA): TGTGCCAGTAATGGTCAGGGGGTTAGCAATCAGCCCCAGCATTTT. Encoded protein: CASNGQGVSNQPQHF.

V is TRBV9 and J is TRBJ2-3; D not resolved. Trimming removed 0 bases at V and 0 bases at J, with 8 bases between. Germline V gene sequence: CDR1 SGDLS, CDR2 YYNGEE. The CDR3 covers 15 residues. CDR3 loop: CASSVDVRSTDTQYF. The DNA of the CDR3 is TGTGCCAGCAGCGTAGACGTCCGTAGCACAGATACGCAGTATTTT.

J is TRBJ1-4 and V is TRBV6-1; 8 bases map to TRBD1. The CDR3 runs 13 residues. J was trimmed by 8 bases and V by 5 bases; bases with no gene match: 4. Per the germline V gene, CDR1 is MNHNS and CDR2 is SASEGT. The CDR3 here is CASSKDREEKLFF. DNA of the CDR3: TGTGCCAGCAGTAAGGACAGGGAGGAAAAACTGTTTTTT.

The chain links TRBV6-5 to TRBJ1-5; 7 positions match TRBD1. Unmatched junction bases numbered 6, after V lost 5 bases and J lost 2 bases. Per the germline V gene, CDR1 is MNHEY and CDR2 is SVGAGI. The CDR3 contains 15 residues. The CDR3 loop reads CASSKGAWGNQPQHF. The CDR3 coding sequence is TGTGCCAGCAGTAAGGGGGCATGGGGCAATCAGCCCCAGCATTTT.

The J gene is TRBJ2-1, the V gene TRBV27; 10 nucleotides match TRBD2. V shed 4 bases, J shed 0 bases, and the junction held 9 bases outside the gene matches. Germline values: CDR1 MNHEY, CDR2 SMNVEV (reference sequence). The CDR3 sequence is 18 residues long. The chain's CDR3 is CASSSSRLAGSSYNEQFF. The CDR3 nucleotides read TGTGCCAGCAGTTCGTCACGACTAGCGGGCAGCTCCTACAATGAGCAGTTCTTC.

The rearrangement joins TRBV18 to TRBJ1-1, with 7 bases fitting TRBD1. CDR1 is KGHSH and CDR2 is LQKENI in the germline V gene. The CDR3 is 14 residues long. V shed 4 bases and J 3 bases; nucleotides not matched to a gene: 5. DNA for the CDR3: TGTGCCAGCTCACTTATAACAGGGGACACTGAAGCTTTCTTT. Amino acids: CASSLITGDTEAFF.

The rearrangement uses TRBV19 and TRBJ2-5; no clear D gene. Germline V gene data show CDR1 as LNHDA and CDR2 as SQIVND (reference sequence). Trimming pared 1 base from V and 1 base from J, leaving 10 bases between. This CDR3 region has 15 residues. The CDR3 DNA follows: TGTGCCAGTAGTATAGCTCCTGGGCCCCAAGAGACCCAGTACTTC. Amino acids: CASSIAPGPQETQYF. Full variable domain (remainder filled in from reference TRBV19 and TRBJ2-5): DGGITQSPKYLFRKEGQNVTLSCEQNLNHDAMYWYRQDPGQGLRLIYYSQIVNDFQKGDIAEGYSVSREKKESFPLTVTSAQKNPTAFYLCASSIAPGPQETQYFGPGTRLLVL.

CDR3 residues: CASSPGEGRAGAGELFF. DNA for the CDR3: TGTGCCAGCAGCCCCGGGGAGGGGCGAGCTGGGGCCGGGGAGCTGTTTTTT. This chain links TRBV9 with TRBJ2-2, with 7 bases fitting TRBD2. CDR1 is SGDLS and CDR2 is YYNGEE in the germline V gene. The CDR3 consists of 17 residues. V dropped 4 bases and J dropped 6; count of bases not matched to a gene: 15.